What follows are 22 T cell receptor beta chains derived from one specimen sequenced in a study of T-cell reconstitution after alpha-beta-depleted transplantation in children. The TCRbeta library was prepared with unique molecular identifiers. TCRdb processed the PCR reads anew with MiXCR; each CDR3 protein has one entry. The table lists 480,000 or so distinct CDR3 sequences, under 12% of them singletons. Sequenced material: PBMCs, taken before TCRalphabeta/CD19-depleted stem cell transplant. The receptors stem from a child aged 2 to 10 with inherited bone marrow failure, due to receive a stem cell transplant.

This clonotype was detected ten times or more. The chain combines TRBV4-1 with TRBJ2-1, with D perhaps TRBD2 (6 bases). Trimming cost V 4 bases and J 15 bases, with 16 bases left between them. Germline CDR1 and CDR2: MGHRA and YSYEKL. CDR3 length: 12 residues. The CDR3 spells CASSPPGRDPFF. In DNA form, the CDR3 reads TGCGCCAGCAGCCCCCCCGGGCGGGACCCGTTCTTC.

The chain combines TRBV5-4 with TRBJ1-2; D is unresolved. The V and J ends lost 0 bases and 4 bases respectively, with 16 bases between them. The CDR3 spans 16 residues. CDR1 is SGHNT and CDR2 is YYREEE in the germline V gene (reference sequence). CDR3 DNA: TGTGCCAGCAGCTTGGCCGAAATCAACAGAGTCTATGGCTACACCTTC. Its translation is CASSLAEINRVYGYTF.

The V gene is TRBV4-3, the J gene TRBJ2-1; D possibly corresponds to TRBD2 (6 bases). In germline, CDR1 is LGHNA, CDR2 YSLEER. Between the trimmed V and J ends, which lost 0 bases and 7 bases, there was a span of 16 bases. This CDR3 contains 16 residues. For the CDR3, the DNA is TGCGCCAGCAGCCAAGAGATAGGAGGGGAATGGAATGAGCAGTTCTTC. Its protein product is CASSQEIGGEWNEQFF.

In this sample, this clonotype turned up once. The chain employs TRBV29-1 and TRBJ2-1; 12 bases are a match to TRBD1. The germline V gene encodes CDR1 SQVTM and CDR2 ANQGSEA. This CDR3 has 14 residues. V lost 7 bases, J lost 9 bases, and 10 bases stayed unmatched. CDR3 sequence: CSGVLGQGAIEQFF. The CDR3 DNA reads as TGCAGCGGGGTCCTGGGACAGGGGGCTATTGAGCAGTTCTTC.

A few counts support this clonotype. The V gene is TRBV7-2, the J gene TRBJ2-3, with 8 bases lining up with TRBD2. Germline V gene sequence: CDR1 SGHTA, CDR2 FQGNSA. Trimming took 5 bases from V and 2 from J; bases not matched to a gene: 27. The CDR3 contains 22 residues. DNA for the CDR3: TGTGCCAGCAGCATCCCCTTATTTTTCGAGTACGAGACTAGCGTGACCACAGATACGCAGTATTTT. This translates into CASSIPLFFEYETSVTTDTQYF.

This clonotype was counted between two and nine times. The rearrangement uses TRBV30 and TRBJ2-1; the match to TRBD2 covers 11 bases. Looked up from germline, CDR1 is GTSNPN and CDR2 is SVGIG (reference sequence). J lost 5 bases, V lost 2 bases, and 11 bases had no gene match. The length of the CDR3 is 17 residues. CDR3 protein: CAWSPSYSGRADNEQFF. The CDR3 nucleotides are TGTGCCTGGAGTCCGTCCTATAGCGGGAGGGCCGACAATGAGCAGTTCTTC. Based on the CDR3 plus reference TRBV30 and TRBJ2-1, the full variable domain is SQTIHQWPATLVQPVGSPLSLECTVEGTSNPNLYWYRQAAGRGLQLLFYSVGIGQISSEVPQNLSASRPQDRQFILSSKKLLLSDSGFYLCAWSPSYSGRADNEQFFGPGTRLTVL.

The table lists this clonotype with many counts. The V gene is TRBV3-1, the J gene TRBJ2-1, with 11 bases that match TRBD2. Germline V gene sequence: CDR1 LGHDT, CDR2 YNNKEL (reference sequence). V lost 5 bases to trimming and J lost 4 bases; unmatched junction nucleotides: 7. CDR3 length equals 16 residues. CDR3 amino acids: CASSTPTSGTYNEQFF. The CDR3 coding sequence is TGTGCCAGCAGCACCCCGACTAGCGGGACTTACAATGAGCAGTTCTTC.

This clonotype appeared many times. This chain uses TRBV4-3 with TRBJ2-1; tentative D call: TRBD2 (6 bases). The CDR3 contains 16 residues. Germline CDR1 LGHNA, CDR2 YSLEER. V was clipped by 0 bases and J by 7 bases, with 16 bases between them. The CDR3 DNA sequence: TGCGCCAGCAGCCAAGATCAACTCGCCGCGGGGAATGAGCAGTTCTTC. Protein product: CASSQDQLAAGNEQFF.

This clonotype was counted many times. The chain couples TRBV20-1 to TRBJ1-1; D is uncertain. Germline assignment: CDR1 DFQATT and CDR2 SNEGSKA (reference sequence). Trimming stripped 0 bases from V and 0 bases from J, with 8 bases between. The CDR3 is 14 residues long. The CDR3 bases are TGCAGTGCTAGAGATTCCGGGATGAACACTGAAGCTTTCTTT. This gives the protein CSARDSGMNTEAFF.

This clonotype has a count of ten or more. A read error may account for a junction end that differs from germline. V usage is TRBV12-3 or TRBV12-4 and J usage is TRBJ2-2; D possibly matches TRBD1 or TRBD2 (5 bases each). This CDR3 is built from 14 residues. The chain's CDR3 is CASSPGTDTGELFF. The CDR3, as DNA: TGCGCCAGCAGCCCAGGGACCGACACCGGGGAGCTGTTTTTT.

CDR3 sequence: CASSLIGMNTEAFF. Written as DNA, the CDR3 is TGCGCCAGCAGCTTGATCGGTATGAACACTGAAGCTTTCTTT. This sequence joins TRBV5-1 and TRBJ1-1; D is ambiguous. The germline CDR1 and CDR2 sequences are SGHRS and YFSETQ. V dropped 1 base and J dropped 0 bases, with 7 bases sitting between them. The CDR3 extends over 14 amino acids.

In its sample, this clonotype was seen many times. V and J are TRBV5-1 and TRBJ1-1; 9 nucleotides align to TRBD1. J was trimmed by 2 bases and V by 3 bases; bases with no gene match: 5. CDR3 length: 15 residues. CDR1 and CDR2 (germline): SGHRS, YFSETQ. CDR3 residues: CASSSPGQGNTEAFF. The CDR3 DNA reads TGCGCCAGCAGCTCACCGGGACAGGGAAACACTGAAGCTTTCTTT.

The sample holds a few counts of this clonotype. The genes are TRBV6-2 or TRBV6-3 and TRBJ2-2; D may be TRBD1 or TRBD2 (5 bases each). The V gene's germline CDR1 is MNHEY and CDR2 SVGEGT. The CDR3 has 18 amino acids. V was pared by 0 bases and J by 0 bases, with 14 bases between. CDR3 loop: CASSYSTTGTANTGELFF. The DNA of the CDR3 is TGTGCCAGCAGTTACTCGACTACCGGGACCGCGAACACCGGGGAGCTGTTTTTT.

The sample holds many counts of this clonotype. This chain's CDR3 is CASSVTGTPNIQYF. The CDR3 nucleotides read TGTGCCAGCAGCGTTACCGGGACACCAAACATTCAGTACTTC. This rearrangement joins TRBV28 to TRBJ2-4; D perhaps matches TRBD1 (6 bases). Trimming removed 6 bases at V and 6 bases at J, with 15 bases between. Germline CDR1 MDHEN, CDR2 SYDVKM. This CDR3 spans 14 amino acids.

The rearrangement uses TRBV19 and TRBJ1-5; D is perhaps TRBD1 (5 bases). The CDR3 runs to 16 residues. Germline-derived CDR1 and CDR2 are LNHDA and SQIVND (reference sequence). V shed 1 base and J shed 0 bases, with 10 bases lying between them. The chain's CDR3 is CASSIVGGYSNQPQHF. In DNA form, the CDR3 reads TGTGCCAGTAGTATAGTGGGGGGTTATAGCAATCAGCCCCAGCATTTT.

This clonotype was counted between two and nine times. This chain joins TRBV18 and TRBJ2-7; D is tentatively TRBD1 or TRBD2 (5 bases each). Between the trimmed V and J ends, which lost 0 bases and 6 bases, there was a span of 9 bases. CDR1 and CDR2 from the germline V gene are KGHSH and LQKENI. The CDR3 has 13 amino acids. In DNA form, the CDR3 reads TGTGCCAGCTCACCACCCGACGGGGCCGAGCAGTACTTC. Residues: CASSPPDGAEQYF.

This clonotype has at least ten counts. The rearrangement links TRBV7-9 to TRBJ2-3; TRBD2 aligns across 10 bases. With 4 bases clipped from V and 7 bases from J, the junction kept 14 bases outside the gene matches. The V gene's germline CDR1 is SEHNR and CDR2 FQNEAQ (reference sequence). The CDR3 totals 17 residues. The CDR3 coding sequence is TGTGCCAGCAGCTCCATCCTCAGCGGGAGGGCCTTGCATACGCAGTATTTT. It translates to CASSSILSGRALHTQYF.

Only a few counts were recorded for this clonotype. This sequence joins TRBV5-6 and TRBJ2-1, with TRBD2 matching 14 bases. The CDR3 contains 16 residues. Germline V gene data show CDR1 as SGHDT and CDR2 as YYEEEE. The V and J ends lost 5 bases and 9 bases, in that order; junction bases with no gene match: 10. The CDR3 DNA is TGTGCCAGCAGGATGGGACTAGCGGGAGTGGACGGTGAGCAGTTCTTC. Amino acids: CASRMGLAGVDGEQFF.

The chain couples TRBV6-5 to TRBJ1-3; D unresolved. CDR1 and CDR2 (germline): MNHEY, SVGAGI. Trimming took off 2 bases at V and 0 bases at J, with 8 bases between the two ends. The length of the CDR3 is 15 residues. The CDR3 DNA is TGTGCCAGCAGTTACGGCGGATTCTCTGGAAACACCATATATTTT. Its protein is CASSYGGFSGNTIYF.

This clonotype came up a few times. This sequence joins TRBV6-2 or TRBV6-3 and TRBJ2-1; D could derive from TRBD1 or TRBD2 (5 bases each). Deletions cut 2 bases from V and 8 bases from J, with 22 bases between. Germline-derived CDR1 and CDR2 are MNHEY and SVGEGT. The CDR3 totals 17 residues. The CDR3 coding sequence is TGTGCCAGCAGTTACCTCAGGGACCTGGGATTGGGGGATGAGCAGTTCTTC. Protein sequence: CASSYLRDLGLGDEQFF.

This clonotype has only a few counts. V usage is TRBV9 and J usage is TRBJ2-3; D might be TRBD2 (7 bases). Germline V lookup: CDR1 SGDLS, CDR2 YYNGEE. CDR3 length: 13 residues. V was trimmed by 7 bases and J by 4 bases, leaving 13 bases between them. The DNA for the CDR3 is TGTGCCAGCGGGGAGGGGGGAGCAGATACGCAGTATTTT. Translating it yields CASGEGGADTQYF.

This clonotype was recorded many times. The genes are TRBV28 and TRBJ2-1, with D tentatively TRBD2 (7 bases). V was pared by 6 bases and J by 4 bases, with 22 bases between. The CDR3 is 17 amino acids. Germline lookup yields CDR1 MDHEN and CDR2 SYDVKM. The CDR3 sequence: CASRRTLTSGTYNEQFF. The CDR3 DNA reads as TGTGCCAGCAGGCGGACTCTCACGAGCGGGACATACAATGAGCAGTTCTTC.